Each of the 31 T cell receptor beta chains below was sequenced from the same sample in a study of control samples from healthy donors and cancer patients. TCRdb's copy holds only in-frame clones and misses some; the assay was immunoSEQ multiplex PCR. The sample includes 100,000 to 110,000 clones, more than 75% of them seen just once. The sample comprised blood. Receptors were obtained from a woman between 50 and 59 years old in good health.

This chain joins TRBV30 and TRBJ1-2, with a possible D match to TRBD1 (5 bases). V was pared by 0 bases and J by 8 bases, with 10 bases between. CDR3 length: 12 amino acids. Germline CDR1 and CDR2: GTSNPN and SVGIG (reference sequence). CDR3 DNA sequence: TGTGCCTGGAGTGTACAGGCGAGGGGCTACACCTTC. Translation gives CAWSVQARGYTF.

This clone was seen a handful of times. This rearrangement joins TRBV7-2 to TRBJ1-1; tentatively, D is TRBD1 (6 bases). The CDR3 sequence is 15 residues long. V lost 5 bases and J 7 bases, leaving 20 bases between the germline ends. Germline V gives CDR1 SGHTA, CDR2 FQGNSA. CDR3 coding DNA: TGTGCCAGCAGCACCGACAGGAGGGTTTACGGTGAAGCTTTCTTT. As protein: CASSTDRRVYGEAFF.

J is TRBJ1-1 and V is TRBV19, with D unclear. Trimming took 6 bases from V and 5 from J, leaving 16 bases between them. The CDR3 sequence is 14 residues long. Germline loops: CDR1 LNHDA, CDR2 SQIVND (reference sequence). The CDR3, as DNA: TGTGCCAGTAGCCTGATGGCTTCTGTGACTGAAGCTTTCTTT. This encodes CASSLMASVTEAFF.

The chain recombines TRBV24-1 with TRBJ2-3; 12 bases line up with TRBD2. After removal of 1 base from V and 1 base from J, the junction contained 2 bases not matched to a gene. Germline CDR1 and CDR2: KGHDR and SFDVKD. The CDR3 is 17 residues long. The CDR3 nucleotides read TGTGCCACCAGTGATTTAAGACTAGCGGGAGGCACAGATACGCAGTATTTT. Translating gives CATSDLRLAGGTDTQYF.

V and J are TRBV5-6 and TRBJ1-2; possibly TRBD1 for D (5 bases). Germline lookup yields CDR1 SGHDT and CDR2 YYEEEE. V lost 4 bases and J lost 1, with 14 bases in between. This CDR3 is built from 15 residues. The CDR3 bases are TGTGCCAGCAGCGGGAAGGCAGGGCTTAACTATGGCTACACCTTC. Protein sequence: CASSGKAGLNYGYTF.

The rearrangement uses TRBV2 and TRBJ1-4; D is uncertain. The CDR3 spans 13 residues. Per germline, CDR1 SNHLY and CDR2 FYNNEI. V lost 4 bases and J lost 5, with 8 bases in between. For the CDR3, the DNA is TGTGCCAGCAGTGTCTCCCACAATGAAAAACTGTTTTTT. Protein: CASSVSHNEKLFF.

This chain joins TRBV11-2 and TRBJ1-6, with 7 bases identical to TRBD1. Germline assignment: CDR1 SGHAT and CDR2 FQNNGV. V lost 5 bases to trimming and J lost 9 bases; unmatched junction nucleotides: 13. The CDR3 length is 16 residues. CDR3 DNA sequence: TGTGCCAGCAGCCGTCAGGGGCCGACAGGGATTTCACCCCTCCACTTT. It yields the protein CASSRQGPTGISPLHF.

This chain connects TRBV6-2 or TRBV6-3 to TRBJ2-3, with unresolved D. The germline V gene has CDR1 MNHEY and CDR2 SVGEGT. V lost 1 base and J lost 2, with 7 bases in between. The CDR3 consists of 14 residues. CDR3 nucleotides: TGTGCCAGCAGTTACTTGGGCTTCACAGATACGCAGTATTTT. It encodes CASSYLGFTDTQYF.

The rearrangement uses TRBV6-5 and TRBJ1-2, with TRBD1 as a possible D gene (6 bases). The CDR3 is 12 amino acids. The germline V gene encodes CDR1 MNHEY and CDR2 SVGAGI. Trimming removed 6 bases from V and 10 bases from J, with 15 bases in between. The CDR3 DNA sequence: TGTGCCAGCAGGGAGTACAGGGACGACTACACCTTC. Residues: CASREYRDDYTF.

Concerning this clone: The conserved final phenylalanine or tryptophan is absent from the CDR3, which likely points to a read error. It is unclear where the CDR3 begins or ends on the DNA, so no DNA is shown, and the CDR3 is as TCRdb lists it. J is TRBJ2-7 and V is TRBV28; the D segment call TRBD1 is taken from the table without a DNA check. Germline CDR1 reads MDHEN; CDR2 reads SYDVKM. With termini counted, the CDR3 has 13 amino acids. The CDR3 loop is CASSPPQGWPLGL.

CDR3 loop: CASSQHNQPQHF. The CDR3 nucleotides read TGTGCCAGCAGCCAACACAATCAGCCCCAGCATTTT. The chain combines TRBV14 with TRBJ1-5; no definite D call. V lost 2 bases to trimming and J lost 3 bases, with 2 bases between them. Germline CDR1 SGHDN, CDR2 FVKESK. CDR3 length: 12 amino acids.

The chain joins TRBV6-6 to TRBJ2-7; 11 bases map to TRBD2. The CDR3 loop spans 16 amino acids. The germline gives CDR1 MNHNY, CDR2 SVGAGI (reference sequence). V shed 5 bases and J 7 bases; nucleotides not matched to a gene: 13. CDR3 nucleotides: TGTGCCAGCAGTCTTCCCGGGACTAGCGGTGCGAGGGAGCAGTACTTC. Translation: CASSLPGTSGAREQYF.

This clone was seen once. The chain is built from TRBV20-1 and TRBJ1-1; D is unclear. The CDR3 sequence is 11 residues long. V was clipped by 7 bases and J by 4 bases, with 10 bases between them. The V gene's germline CDR1 is DFQATT and CDR2 SNEGSKA (reference sequence). DNA of the CDR3: TGCAGTGTATCCGGGAGCACTGAAGCTTTCTTT. This encodes CSVSGSTEAFF.

This chain uses TRBV3-1 (or the pseudogene TRBV3-2) with TRBJ2-5; either TRBD1 or TRBD2 may supply D (5 bases each). The germline CDR1 and CDR2 sequences are LGHDT and YNNKEL (reference sequence). V dropped 4 bases and J dropped 7 bases, with 16 bases sitting between them. CDR3 length: 14 residues. CDR3 DNA: TGTGCCAGCAGCCGATGGACGTCTGGGGGGACCCAGTACTTC. Translated, it gives CASSRWTSGGTQYF.

The J gene is TRBJ2-3, the V gene TRBV6-4, with 13 bases lining up with TRBD2. CDR3 length: 16 residues. V dropped 3 bases and J dropped 7; count of bases not matched to a gene: 7. Germline V gene data show CDR1 as MRHNA and CDR2 as SNTAGT. Here the CDR3 DNA reads TGTGCCAGCAGTGAACTAGCGGGGGGGACGTCGTATACGCAGTATTTT. Residues: CASSELAGGTSYTQYF.

The CDR3, as DNA: TGTGCCAGCAGTGAACGGGGGGCGAGTAGCACAGATACGCAGTATTTT. Residues: CASSERGASSTDTQYF. The V and J genes are TRBV25-1 and TRBJ2-3; D perhaps matches TRBD2 (7 bases). V was pared by 2 bases and J by 0 bases, with 12 bases between. Germline loops: CDR1 MGHDK, CDR2 SYGVNS. The CDR3 loop spans 16 amino acids.

This clone occurred a few times. The chain is built from TRBV7-9 and TRBJ1-2; 9 bases fit TRBD1. The ends lost 6 bases at V and 6 bases at J; junction bases unmatched: 8. The CDR3 is made up of 14 amino acids. In germline, CDR1 is SEHNR, CDR2 FQNEAQ (reference sequence). The CDR3 DNA follows: TGTGCCAGCAGGAGGACAGGGGAATTCCATGGCTACACCTTC. It translates to CASRRTGEFHGYTF.

J is TRBJ1-1 and V is TRBV10-3; tentative D call: TRBD1 (5 bases). This CDR3 spans 15 amino acids. Looked up from germline, CDR1 is ENHRY and CDR2 is SYGVKD. Trimming took off 3 bases at V and 1 base at J, with 12 bases between the two ends. In nucleotides, the CDR3 is TGTGCCATCAGTGAATCCCGAGGGACGAACACTGAAGCTTTCTTT. Translated, it gives CAISESRGTNTEAFF.

The chain carries TRBV4-1 and TRBJ2-5; D might be TRBD2 (5 bases). Trimming stripped 1 base from V and 5 bases from J, with 11 bases between. The CDR3 covers 14 residues. Germline CDR1 is MGHRA and CDR2 is YSYEKL. The CDR3 spells CASSQAGYRETQYF. CDR3 nucleotide sequence: TGCGCCAGCAGCCAAGCGGGGTACCGCGAGACCCAGTACTTC.

This clone was recorded once. CDR3 coding DNA: TGCGCCAGCAACCATGCCCGGGGGGACACCGGGGAGCTGTTTTTT. It yields the protein CASNHARGDTGELFF. This chain links TRBV4-1 with TRBJ2-2, with 7 bases matching TRBD2. CDR1 MGHRA and CDR2 YSYEKL come from the germline V gene. The V and J ends lost 7 bases and 3 bases, in that order; junction bases with no gene match: 8. CDR3 length: 15 amino acids.

This chain links TRBV5-6 with TRBJ1-6, with unresolved D. CDR3 length: 14 residues. The germline V gene has CDR1 SGHDT and CDR2 YYEEEE. V was trimmed by 3 bases and J by 14 bases, leaving 18 bases between them. CDR3 coding DNA: TGTGCCAGCAGCTACGGGCCGGGAGATTTGACCCTCCACTTT. Protein product: CASSYGPGDLTLHF.

The chain carries TRBV5-1 and TRBJ2-1, with 10 nucleotides matching TRBD2. CDR3 size: 17 residues. CDR1 and CDR2 (germline): SGHRS, YFSETQ. Trimming removed 0 bases from V and 4 bases from J; junction bases left unmatched: 7. CDR3 region: CASSLVSSGGVYNEQFF. The CDR3 DNA is TGCGCCAGCAGCTTGGTTTCTAGCGGGGGAGTATACAATGAGCAGTTCTTC. The full variable domain, its missing parts supplied by reference TRBV5-1 and TRBJ2-1, is KAGVTQTPRYLIKTRGQQVTLSCSPISGHRSVSWYQQTPGQGLQFLFEYFSETQRNKGNFPGRFSGRQFSNSRSEMNVSTLELGDSALYLCASSLVSSGGVYNEQFFGPGTRLTVL.

The rearrangement joins TRBV5-5 to TRBJ1-4; no firm D call. Germline assignment: CDR1 SGHKS and CDR2 YYEKEE (reference sequence). The V end was cut by 5 bases, the J end by 1 base, with 12 bases between. CDR3 size: 15 residues. Here the CDR3 reads CASRPLVGTNEKLFF. Written as DNA, the CDR3 is TGTGCCAGCAGGCCCCTGGTGGGAACTAATGAAAAACTGTTTTTT.

The V gene is TRBV6-2 or TRBV6-3, the J gene TRBJ2-7; 12 positions match TRBD2. Germline V gives CDR1 MNHEY, CDR2 SVGEGT. The CDR3 length is 16 residues. After removal of 5 bases from V and 1 base from J, the junction contained 6 bases not matched to a gene. DNA for the CDR3: TGTGCCAGCAGTGCCGGACTAGCGGGGCTATCCTACGAGCAGTACGTC. Translation gives CASSAGLAGLSYEQYV.

V is TRBV27 and J is TRBJ1-1; D unresolved. Germline V gene sequence: CDR1 MNHEY, CDR2 SMNVEV (reference sequence). This CDR3 has 13 amino acids. The V and J ends lost 3 bases and 4 bases respectively, with 9 bases between them. In DNA form, the CDR3 reads TGTGCCAGCAGTTTCCAGGAGGGCACTGAAGCTTTCTTT. This translates into CASSFQEGTEAFF.

The chain has TRBV7-9 and TRBJ1-1, with TRBD1 identical over 8 bases. This CDR3 comprises 16 residues. The V segment lost 2 bases and the J segment 4 bases; nucleotides outside the gene matches: 9. The germline V gene has CDR1 SEHNR and CDR2 FQNEAQ (reference sequence). The CDR3 sequence: CASSLPHDRGGTEAFF. Here the CDR3 DNA reads TGTGCCAGCAGCTTACCCCACGACAGGGGTGGCACTGAAGCTTTCTTT.

This clone has just one count. This sequence joins TRBV21-1 and TRBJ2-7; the table's D call of TRBD1 was not tested on the DNA. TRBV21-1 is given as a pseudogene. The CDR3 totals 13 residues. CDR3 in DNA: TGTGCCAGCAGGACAGGGAAAACCTACGAGCAGTACGTC. Its protein product is CASRTGKTYEQYV.

V gene TRBV18 combines with J gene TRBJ2-1; D is uncertain. The CDR3 is 13 residues long. The germline V and J ends were trimmed by 4 bases and 0 bases, with 4 bases remaining between them. The germline CDR1 and CDR2 sequences are KGHSH and LQKENI. The CDR3 region has the DNA TGTGCCAGCTCACTCAGCTCCTACAATGAGCAGTTCTTC. This gives the protein CASSLSSYNEQFF.

The chain combines TRBV24-1 with TRBJ2-3, with D maybe TRBD1 (5 bases). Germline assignment: CDR1 KGHDR and CDR2 SFDVKD. V was trimmed by 6 bases and J by 0 bases, leaving 9 bases between them. This CDR3 is 14 amino acids long. This chain's CDR3 is CATSTGASTDTQYF. The CDR3 DNA reads as TGTGCCACCAGTACAGGAGCTAGCACAGATACGCAGTATTTT.

The V call is TRBV19, the J call TRBJ2-7; 8 bases agree with TRBD2. The germline V gene encodes CDR1 LNHDA and CDR2 SQIVND (reference sequence). This CDR3 has 14 residues. V lost 10 bases, J lost 0 bases, and 8 bases stayed unmatched. The CDR3 DNA reads as TGTGCCACACAGCCCAGCGGGAGCTCCTACGAGCAGTACTTC. Its protein is CATQPSGSSYEQYF.

The V call is TRBV4-1, the J call TRBJ1-1; no clear D. The V and J ends lost 1 base and 3 bases respectively, with 9 bases between them. The germline CDR1 and CDR2 sequences are MGHRA and YSYEKL. This CDR3 region has 14 residues. The chain's CDR3 is CASSQVYGDTEAFF. CDR3 nucleotides: TGCGCCAGCAGCCAAGTTTACGGCGACACTGAAGCTTTCTTT.